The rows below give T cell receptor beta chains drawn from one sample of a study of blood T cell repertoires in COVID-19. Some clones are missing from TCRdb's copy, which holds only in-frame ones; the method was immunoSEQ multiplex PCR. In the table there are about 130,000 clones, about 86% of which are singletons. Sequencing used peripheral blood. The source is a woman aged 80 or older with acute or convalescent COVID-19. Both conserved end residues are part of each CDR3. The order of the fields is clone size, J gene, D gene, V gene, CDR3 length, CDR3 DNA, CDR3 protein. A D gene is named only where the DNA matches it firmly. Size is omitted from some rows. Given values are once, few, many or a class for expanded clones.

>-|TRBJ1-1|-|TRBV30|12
TGTGCCTGGAGTAGGGGACTAGCTGAAGCTTTCTTT
CAWSRGLAEAFF
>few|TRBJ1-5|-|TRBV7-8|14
TGTGCCAGCAGCCCAGGCTCACCGGATCAGCCCCAGCATTTT
CASSPGSPDQPQHF
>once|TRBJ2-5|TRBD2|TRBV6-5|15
TGTGCCAGCAGCCGTCGGACTAGCGGGGTAGAGACCCAGTACTTC
CASSRRTSGVETQYF
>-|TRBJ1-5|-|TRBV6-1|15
TGTGCCAGCAGTGACCCCGGGAATAGCAATCAGCCCCAGCATTTT
CASSDPGNSNQPQHF
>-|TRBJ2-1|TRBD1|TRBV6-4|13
TGTGCCAGCAGTATTACAGGGGGCAGTGAGCAGTTCTTC
CASSITGGSEQFF
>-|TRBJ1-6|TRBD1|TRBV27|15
TGTGCCAGCAGTTCTGGACAGGTCGAAAATTCACCCCTCCACTTT
CASSSGQVENSPLHF
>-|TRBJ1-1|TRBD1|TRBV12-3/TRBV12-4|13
TGTGCCAGCAGTCTCAACAGGGGCTCCGAAGCTTTCTTT
CASSLNRGSEAFF
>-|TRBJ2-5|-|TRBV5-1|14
TGCGCCAGCAGCTTAGGGGGGGGCTCAGAGACCCAGTACTTC
CASSLGGGSETQYF
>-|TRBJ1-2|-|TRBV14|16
TGTGCCAGCAGCCAAGATCATCGACAGTCTAACTATGGCTACACCTTC
CASSQDHRQSNYGYTF
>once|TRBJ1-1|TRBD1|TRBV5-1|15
TGCGCCAGCAGCCTGAGACAGGGGATGAACACTGAAGCTTTCTTT
CASSLRQGMNTEAFF
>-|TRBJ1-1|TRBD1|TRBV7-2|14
TGTGCCAGCAGCTTTGCAGGGGGAAACACTGAAGCTTTCTTT
CASSFAGGNTEAFF
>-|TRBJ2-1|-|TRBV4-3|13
TGCGCCAGCAGCCAAGATTTCGGTCCTGAGCAGTTCTTC
CASSQDFGPEQFF
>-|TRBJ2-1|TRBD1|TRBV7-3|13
TGTGCCAGCAGCCCGACAGGGGACAATGAGCAGTTCTTC
CASSPTGDNEQFF
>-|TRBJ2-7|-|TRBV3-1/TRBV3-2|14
TGTGCCAGCATGCCATTCGGACAGCCCTACGAGCAGTACTTC
CASMPFGQPYEQYF
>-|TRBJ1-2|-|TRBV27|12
TGTGCCACCTCTGGCGGCTCCTCTGGCTACACCTTC
CATSGGSSGYTF
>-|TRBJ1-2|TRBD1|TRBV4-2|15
TGTGCCAGCAGCCAAGGGACAGGCCTAAACTATGGCTACACCTTC
CASSQGTGLNYGYTF
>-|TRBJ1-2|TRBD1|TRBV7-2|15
TGTGCCAGCAGGGAAAGACAGGGTCAAGGCTCTGGCTACACCTTC
CASRERQGQGSGYTF
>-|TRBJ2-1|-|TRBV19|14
TGTGCCAGTACTACAGTCCTTTCCTACAATGAGCAGTTCTTC
CASTTVLSYNEQFF
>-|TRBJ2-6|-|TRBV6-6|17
TGTGCCAGCAGTCCGGGGGGACACCCCTCTGGGGCCAACGTCCTGACTTTC
CASSPGGHPSGANVLTF
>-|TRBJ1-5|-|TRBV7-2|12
TGTGCCAGCGGAGGCGGCAATCAGCCCCAGCATTTT
CASGGGNQPQHF
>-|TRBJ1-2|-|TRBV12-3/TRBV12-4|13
TGTGCCAGCAGTCAGACTAGCTTCTATGGCTACACCTTC
CASSQTSFYGYTF
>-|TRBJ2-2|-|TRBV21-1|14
TGTGCCAGCACCGAGAGGGAGAACACCGGGGAGCTGTTTTTT
CASTERENTGELFF
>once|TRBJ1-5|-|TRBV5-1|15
TGCGCCAGCAGAGTTGACCCGGGGAGCAATCAGCCCCAGCATTTT
CASRVDPGSNQPQHF
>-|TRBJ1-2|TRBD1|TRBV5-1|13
TGCGCCAGCAGCCAACAGGGGGACTATGGCTACACCTTC
CASSQQGDYGYTF
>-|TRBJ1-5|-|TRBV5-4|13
TGTGCCAGCAGCCTAGACCAGGGACTGCCCCAGCATTTT
CASSLDQGLPQHF
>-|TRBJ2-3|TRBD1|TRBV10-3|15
TGTGCCTCCCGGGGGGGACGGACAGGGGGAGATACGCAGTATTTT
CASRGGRTGGDTQYF
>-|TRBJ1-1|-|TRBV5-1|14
TGCGCCAGCAGCTTGGAAGAAGCCACGACTGAAGCTTTCTTT
CASSLEEATTEAFF
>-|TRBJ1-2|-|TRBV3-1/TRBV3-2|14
TGTGCCAGCACCCTAGCGGGGGGGAACTATGGCTACACCTTC
CASTLAGGNYGYTF
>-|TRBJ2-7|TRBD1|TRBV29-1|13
TGCAGCGTTGAAGATCAGGGGGCCTACGAGCAGTACTTC
CSVEDQGAYEQYF
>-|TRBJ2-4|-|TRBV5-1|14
TGCGCCAGCAGCTTGGATCAGGGAAGGGACATTCAGTACTTC
CASSLDQGRDIQYF
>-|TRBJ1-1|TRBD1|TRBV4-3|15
TGCGCCAGCAGCCGGTACAGGGGTCAGGGCACTGAAGCTTTCTTT
CASSRYRGQGTEAFF
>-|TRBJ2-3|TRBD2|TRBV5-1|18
TGCGCCAGCAGCCTAGGACTAGCGGGGGGCTCAAGCACAGATACGCAGTATTTT
CASSLGLAGGSSTDTQYF
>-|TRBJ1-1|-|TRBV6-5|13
TGTGCCAGCAGTTACTCCGGGATCACTGAAGCTTTCTTT
CASSYSGITEAFF
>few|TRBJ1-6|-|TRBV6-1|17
TGTGCCAGCAGTGAAGCCTCCCACAGGGTTTTGAATTCACCCCTCCACTTT
CASSEASHRVLNSPLHF
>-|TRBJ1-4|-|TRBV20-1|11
TGCAGTGCTAGAGATCGTGAAAAACTGTTTTTT
CSARDREKLFF
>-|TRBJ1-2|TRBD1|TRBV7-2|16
TGTGCCAGCAGCTTCATTCCCGGGACAGGGGAGTACGGCTACACCTTC
CASSFIPGTGEYGYTF
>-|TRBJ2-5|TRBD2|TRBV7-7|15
TGTGCCAGCAGCTCCATCGGGGGGGGTGGAGAGACCCAGTACTTC
CASSSIGGGGETQYF
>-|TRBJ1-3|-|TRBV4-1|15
TGCGCCAGCAGCCCGACCGGGGGGGGAAGGGACACCATATATTTT
CASSPTGGGRDTIYF
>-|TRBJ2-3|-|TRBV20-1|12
TGCAGTGCTAGTTTAGAGACAGATACGCAGTATTTT
CSASLETDTQYF
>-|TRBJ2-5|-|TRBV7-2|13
TGTGCCAGCAGCTCCGGGGTTCAAGAGACCCAGTACTTC
CASSSGVQETQYF